Listed below are T cell receptor beta chains from one sample, sequenced in a study of monozygotic twins with inflammatory bowel disease. TCRdb re-called the 5' RACE reads; one entry per CDR3 protein, DNA not given. Across around 450,000 distinct CDR3 sequences, the top ten clones capture 2.4% of the sample. The sequenced sample consisted of blood. The receptors were gathered from a human donor with ulcerative colitis or Crohn's disease, or a healthy co-twin of an affected twin (not recorded which). Each CDR3 is given with its conserved first and last residue.

V	J	CDR3
TRBV5-8	TRBJ1-5	CASSDGTTDNQPQHF
TRBV20-1	TRBJ2-2	CSATPSGTSHGELFF
TRBV12-3/TRBV12-4	TRBJ1-2	CASSFRTASLFFYGYTF
TRBV5-6	TRBJ1-2	CASNPRQAYGYTF
TRBV30	TRBJ1-1	CAWSGAGQGLRAFF
TRBV4-3	TRBJ2-1	CASSQEPSGSYNEQFF
TRBV11-3	TRBJ2-1	CASSLELFSYNEQFF
TRBV3-1	TRBJ2-1	CASSQDAFADEQFF
TRBV3-1	TRBJ1-2	CASSQDHHYGYTF
TRBV27	TRBJ2-1	CASSPTSGRDSYNEQFF
TRBV5-1	TRBJ1-1	CASSSQGGYTEAFF
TRBV3-1	TRBJ2-7	CASSQAGPLENEQYF
TRBV30	TRBJ1-3	CATILPGYGNTIYF
TRBV7-9	TRBJ1-1	CASSGTGYTEAFF
TRBV4-3	TRBJ1-1	CASSQGLWEGLNTEAFF
TRBV6-1	TRBJ1-3	CASMKSGGNTIYF
TRBV7-8	TRBJ2-7	CASSVEVVYEQYF
TRBV14	TRBJ2-7	CASSQVATYEQYF
TRBV6-2/TRBV6-3	TRBJ1-2	CASSHQGHGYTF
TRBV19	TRBJ1-1	CASSPWTGTDTEAFF
TRBV29-1	TRBJ1-1	CSVGGPGQENTEAFF
TRBV18	TRBJ2-3	CASSPSGTYTDTQYF
TRBV12-3/TRBV12-4	TRBJ2-2	CASSSDHFGELFF
TRBV7-2	TRBJ2-3	CASSYGDYTQYF
TRBV4-2	TRBJ2-7	CASSQEPLVGHEQYF
TRBV20-1	TRBJ2-4	CSARGTGGDKNIQYF
TRBV9	TRBJ2-7	CASSVSTGLARGEQYF
TRBV18	TRBJ2-5	CASSPAGRSQRETQYF
TRBV30	TRBJ1-6	CAWSVQGLQSPLHF
TRBV20-1	TRBJ2-7	CSAREGTSGSYEQYF
TRBV10-3	TRBJ2-1	CAISALGTDNEQFF
TRBV5-1	TRBJ2-1	CASSLDPGFNEQFF
TRBV7-2	TRBJ2-4	CASSSLTENIQYF
TRBV5-1	TRBJ2-7	CASSLIGQGEYEQYF
TRBV7-9	TRBJ2-7	CASSLVHYEQYF
TRBV5-5	TRBJ1-1	CASSLGVVTGWGTEAFF
TRBV5-1	TRBJ2-5	CASSQGQGRKETQYF
TRBV18	TRBJ2-5	CASSPTGAGETQYF
TRBV28	TRBJ1-5	CASSFQGMRQPQHF
TRBV4-2	TRBJ2-1	CASSQVFPPTGILNEQFF
TRBV5-1	TRBJ2-1	CASSKAGGPGNEQFF
TRBV3-1	TRBJ1-2	CASSQGRQYYGYTF
TRBV20-1	TRBJ1-1	CSARHIGGEAFF
TRBV7-2	TRBJ2-5	CASSLARWQETQYF
TRBV9	TRBJ1-6	CASSSQSSYNSPLHF
TRBV12-3/TRBV12-4	TRBJ2-7	CASSGGLAGPYEQYF
TRBV6-1	TRBJ1-5	CASSAPGTGFQPQHF
TRBV5-5	TRBJ2-2	CASSLGGQGSWELFF
TRBV12-3/TRBV12-4	TRBJ2-3	CASKDFSDTQYF
TRBV30	TRBJ2-5	CAWSGPGEKETQYF
TRBV4-1	TRBJ2-7	CASSSTGTRTYEQYF
TRBV7-2	TRBJ2-1	CASSLGRGVQFF
TRBV4-2	TRBJ2-7	CASSQDGARYEQYF
TRBV10-3	TRBJ1-3	CATRVGGDSGNTIYF